This TCR beta chain comes out of a study of radiotherapy plus CTLA-4 blockade in lung cancer. Findings and caveats of the study: The study found tumor-derived TCR clones expanded in blood after radiotherapy plus ipilimumab.

Germline V gene lookup returns CDR1 SGHRS and CDR2 YFSETQ. This CDR3 region has 18 residues. V shed 1 base and J 3 bases; nucleotides not matched to a gene: 12. Data came from immunoSEQ multiplex PCR; TCRdb stores just in-frame clones and leaves some out. The sample holds roughly 90,000 clones; 88% are singletons and the top ten take about 5.3%. Remarks on this clone: Its cognate antigen is unknown.

Enrolled patients, whose metastatic non-small-cell lung cancer was chemo-refractory, received focal radiation plus CTLA-4 blockade with ipilimumab. The starting material was peripheral blood, obtained from a patient treated with radiotherapy plus ipilimumab. The TCR was taken from a human donor with non-small cell lung cancer that progressed on radiotherapy plus ipilimumab. The J gene is TRBJ2-4, the V gene TRBV5-1, with 8 bases that match TRBD2. CDR3 sequence reads: CASSLQTSAGRGKNIQYF. Written as DNA, the CDR3 is TGCGCCAGCAGCTTGCAGACTAGCGCTGGGAGGGGCAAAAACATTCAGTACTTC.